The T cell receptor beta chain under discussion was sequenced for a study of beta chain features in type 1 diabetes. Sorting based on CD45RO/CCR7/CD25/CD127/CD95/CD27 separated CD4+ naive, central memory, regulatory and stem cell-like memory cells. This CDR3 comprises 18 residues. Germline values: CDR1 SGHTA, CDR2 FQGNSA. Losses at the gene ends were 6 bases for V and 7 bases for J; bases not matched to a gene: 17. Worth noting for this clone: Its antigen is undetermined.

Expressed TCRB transcripts were sequenced because the isolated RNA had all been reverse transcribed beforehand. Profiled with immunoSEQ multiplex PCR; TCRdb holds only in-frame clones, not every one. The repertoire includes 280,000 or so clones, around 16% of them detected once, and approximately 0.015% sits in the top ten. The study, taken as a whole, reports: Patients with type 1 diabetes carried fewer insertions and had more deletions at their VDJ junctions. Shortening that was moderate but significant affected the TCRB CDR3s of Type 1 diabetes patients in all four CD4+ subsets. Among patients, naive, central memory and Treg TCRB repertoires appeared more similar than among healthy donors.

Material: naive CD4+ T cells from blood. The chain has TRBV7-2 and TRBJ2-3; TRBD1 agrees at 12 bases. The clonotype was recovered from a man between 18 and 35 years old with type 1 diabetes. Written as DNA, the CDR3 is TGTGCCAGCAGAGGAGGTGGCTGGGGACAGGGGGCGCGCTATACGCAGTATTTT. Translated, it gives CASRGGGWGQGARYTQYF.